This T cell receptor beta chain comes out of a study of early T cells in non-severe SARS-CoV-2 infection. About the study: With bulk RNA from unsorted whole blood as input, sequencing yielded unpaired chains. The study, taken as a whole, reports: Matching against VDJdb likely underestimated virus-specific expansions, favoring anti-spike CD8.

Germline V lookup: CDR1 DFQATT, CDR2 SNEGSKA (reference sequence). The CDR3 spans 14 residues. Trimming left V 0 bases short and J 5 bases short, with 12 bases between. This clonotype was picked up a small number of times. As yet, its antigen is unknown. Researchers tagged individual cDNA molecules with unique molecular identifiers. A single record per CDR3 protein comes from TCRdb applying MiXCR to the 5' RACE reads. The table has some 57,000 distinct CDR3 sequences, roughly 8.2% seen once. Sequenced input: whole blood. The chain couples TRBV20-1 to TRBJ2-3, with D possibly being TRBD2 (7 bases). The clonotype was recovered from an adult who was a healthcare worker with PCR-confirmed SARS-CoV-2 infection or an uninfected control (not recorded which). The CDR3 reads CSARESGGRDTQYF. In nucleotides, the CDR3 is TGCAGTGCTAGAGAATCGGGGGGCCGAGATACGCAGTATTTT.